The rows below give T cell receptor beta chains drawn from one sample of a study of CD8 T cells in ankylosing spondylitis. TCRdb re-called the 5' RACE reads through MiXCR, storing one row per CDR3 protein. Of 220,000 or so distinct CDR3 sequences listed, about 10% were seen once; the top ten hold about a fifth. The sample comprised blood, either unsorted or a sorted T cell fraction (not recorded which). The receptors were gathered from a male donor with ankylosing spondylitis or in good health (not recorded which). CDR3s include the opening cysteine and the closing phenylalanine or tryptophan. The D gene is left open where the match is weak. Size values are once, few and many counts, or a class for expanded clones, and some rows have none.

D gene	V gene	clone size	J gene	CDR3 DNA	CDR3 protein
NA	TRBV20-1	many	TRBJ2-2	TGCAGTGCTAGTTGGGGGGCCGGGGAGCTGTTTTTT	CSASWGAGELFF
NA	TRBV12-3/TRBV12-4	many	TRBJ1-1	TGTGCCAGCAGTTTATTCCAGGGTTCCGCTGAAGCTTTCTTT	CASSLFQGSAEAFF
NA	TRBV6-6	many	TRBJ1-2	TGTGCCAGCAGTACGGGACCGAGATATGGCTACACCTTC	CASSTGPRYGYTF
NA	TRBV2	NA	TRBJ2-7	TGTGCCAGCAATATTGGCCAGGGCTACGAGCAGTACTTC	CASNIGQGYEQYF
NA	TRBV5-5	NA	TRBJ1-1	TGTGCCACCAGCTTGAGAGGCGGAACTGAAGCTTTCTTT	CATSLRGGTEAFF
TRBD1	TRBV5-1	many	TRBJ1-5	TGCGCCAGCAGCTCGGGACAGGTAAATCAGCCCCAGCATTTT	CASSSGQVNQPQHF
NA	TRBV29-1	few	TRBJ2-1	TGCAGCGTTGAAGCCAGGGTGGGTGAGCAGTTCTTC	CSVEARVGEQFF
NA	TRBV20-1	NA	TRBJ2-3	TGCAGTGCTAGGGGGCAGGGGGGTGGGGGCACAGATACGCAGTATTTT	CSARGQGGGGTDTQYF
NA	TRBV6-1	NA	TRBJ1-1	TGTGCCAGCAGGGCGGGGGGACCCCCTGAAGCTTTCTTT	CASRAGGPPEAFF
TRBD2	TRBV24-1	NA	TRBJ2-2	TGTGCCACCAGTTCTGCTAGCGGCGGGGAGCTGTTTTTT	CATSSASGGELFF
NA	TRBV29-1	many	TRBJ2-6	TGCAGCGTTGGACAGGCGCTCTCTGGGGCCAACGTCCTGACTTTC	CSVGQALSGANVLTF
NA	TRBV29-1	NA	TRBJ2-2	TGCAGCGGTACAGCGGATCGGGCCGGGGAGCTGTTTTTT	CSGTADRAGELFF
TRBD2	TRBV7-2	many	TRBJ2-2	TGTGCCAGCAGCTTAGCGCCAGGCGGGGGCACCGGGGAGCTGTTTTTT	CASSLAPGGGTGELFF
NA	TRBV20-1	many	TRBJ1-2	TGCAGTGCTAGAGATCAGAGGCCGGCAGGGTGGGACTATGGCTACACCTTC	CSARDQRPAGWDYGYTF
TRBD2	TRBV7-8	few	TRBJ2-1	TGTGCCAGCAGCTTGGACGGGACTAGAAAAGTGCAGTTCTTC	CASSLDGTRKVQFF
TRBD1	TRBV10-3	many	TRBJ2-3	TGTGCCATCAGTAATCCGGGACAGGGGGCCGTAGATACGCAGTATTTT	CAISNPGQGAVDTQYF
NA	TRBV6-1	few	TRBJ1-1	TGTGCCAGTAAAGTTGGGGCTTCGAACACTGAAGCTTTCTTT	CASKVGASNTEAFF
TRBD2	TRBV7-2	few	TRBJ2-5	TGTGCCAGCAGCCACAACCCTGGCGGGGGATCGGAGACCCAGTACTTC	CASSHNPGGGSETQYF
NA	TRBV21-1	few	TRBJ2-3	TGTGCCAGCAGCACTAGACAGGGGTTGGCAGATACGCAGTATTTT	CASSTRQGLADTQYF
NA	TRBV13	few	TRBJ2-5	TGTGCCAGCAGCTTTTTCAGAGAGACCCAGTACTTC	CASSFFRETQYF
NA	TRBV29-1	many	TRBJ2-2	TGCAGCGTCCCCCTAAAGGGGCCTCGGGGCACCGGGGAGCTGTTTTTT	CSVPLKGPRGTGELFF
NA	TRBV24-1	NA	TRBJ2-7	TGTGCCACCAGTGACCCGGACAGTAAGGGGCCCTACGAGCAGTACTTC	CATSDPDSKGPYEQYF
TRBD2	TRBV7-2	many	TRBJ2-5	TGTGCCAGTGGACTAGCGGGGGTAGAGACCCAGTACTTC	CASGLAGVETQYF
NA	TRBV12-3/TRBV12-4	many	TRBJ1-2	TGTGCCAGCAGTTTGACTCCAGGGAACTATGGCTACACCTTC	CASSLTPGNYGYTF
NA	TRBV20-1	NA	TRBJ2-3	TGCAGTGCTAGAGATTTCTCCACAGATACGCAGTATTTT	CSARDFSTDTQYF
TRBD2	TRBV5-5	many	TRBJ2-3	TGTGCCAGCAGCTTCCGACTAGCGGGGGGAGATACGCAGTATTTT	CASSFRLAGGDTQYF
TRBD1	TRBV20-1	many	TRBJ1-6	TGCAGTGCCGACCCACAGGGGGCAATTTCACCCCTCCACTTT	CSADPQGAISPLHF
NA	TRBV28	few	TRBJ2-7	TGTGCCAGCAGTTTACAGGCCTACGAGCAGTACTTC	CASSLQAYEQYF
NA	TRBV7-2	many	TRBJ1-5	TGTGCCAGCAGCTTAGGGTATCAGCCCCAGCATTTT	CASSLGYQPQHF
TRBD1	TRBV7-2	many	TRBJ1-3	TGTGCCAGCAGCTTAGTTGGGACAGGGGGAAACACCATATATTTT	CASSLVGTGGNTIYF
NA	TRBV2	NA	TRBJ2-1	TGTGCCAGCAAAACGGACAGAGCGGGTCTGGGTGAGCAGTTCTTC	CASKTDRAGLGEQFF
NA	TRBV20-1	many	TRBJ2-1	TGCAGTGCTAGAGATGGGGGAAGGGGCCTTAGGAGTGAGCAGTTCTTC	CSARDGGRGLRSEQFF
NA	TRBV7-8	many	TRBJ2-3	TGTGCCAGCACAAGAACCCGGCTGTTCACAGATACGCAGTATTTT	CASTRTRLFTDTQYF
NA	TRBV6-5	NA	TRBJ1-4	TGTGCCAGCAGTTACTCGGTAGAGCTCACAACTAATGAAAAACTGTTTTTT	CASSYSVELTTNEKLFF
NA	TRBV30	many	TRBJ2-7	TGTGCCTGGAGTGTTGGAGGGAACTCCTACGAGCAGTACTTC	CAWSVGGNSYEQYF
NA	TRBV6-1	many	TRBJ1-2	TGTGCCAGCAGTCAGGCAGCTAACTATGGCTACACCTTC	CASSQAANYGYTF
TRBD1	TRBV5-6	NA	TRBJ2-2	TGTGCCAGCAGCAAATACCAGAAACAGGGGGTCGGCACCGGGGAGCTGTTTTTT	CASSKYQKQGVGTGELFF
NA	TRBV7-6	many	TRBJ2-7	TGTGCCAGCAGCAGCAGGGCCTTGGGTTACGAGCAGTACTTC	CASSSRALGYEQYF
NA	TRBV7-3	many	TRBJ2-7	TGTGCCAGCAGCTTAAAGACAGGTTACGAGCAGTACTTC	CASSLKTGYEQYF
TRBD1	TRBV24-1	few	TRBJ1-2	TGTGCCACCAGTGGGGACAGTTATGGCTACACCTTC	CATSGDSYGYTF
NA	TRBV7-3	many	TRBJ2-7	TGTGCCAGCAGCTTATCAGCAGGGAATACCTACGAGCAGTACTTC	CASSLSAGNTYEQYF
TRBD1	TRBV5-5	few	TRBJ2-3	TGTGCCAGCAGTGAGGCAGGGGGCCTAGATACGCAGTATTTT	CASSEAGGLDTQYF
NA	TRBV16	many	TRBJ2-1	TGTGCCAGCAGCCCCTCCACTAGTAGTGAGCAGTTCTTC	CASSPSTSSEQFF
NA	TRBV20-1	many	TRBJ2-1	TGCAGTGCTAGAGATTTTGGAGCTGCCATAGACGATGAGCAGTTCTTC	CSARDFGAAIDDEQFF
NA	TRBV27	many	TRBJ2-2	TGTGCCAGCAGTTTCAGTGCCGGGGAGCTGTTTTTT	CASSFSAGELFF
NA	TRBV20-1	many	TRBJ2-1	TGCAGTGTAAGGGGGTACTACAATGAGCAGTTCTTC	CSVRGYYNEQFF
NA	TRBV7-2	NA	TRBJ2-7	TGTGCCAGCAGCCCGGACTCGGGCAGGGGGGACTACGAGCAGTACTTC	CASSPDSGRGDYEQYF
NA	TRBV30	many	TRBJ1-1	TGTGCCTGGACAACGAGTATGGAAGCTTTCTTT	CAWTTSMEAFF
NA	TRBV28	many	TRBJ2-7	TGTGCCAGCAGTTCCTCGGGGTGGCCCAACTACGAGCAGTACTTC	CASSSSGWPNYEQYF
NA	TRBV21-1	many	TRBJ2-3	TGTGCCAGCAGCAAAGGAATCGGCGGGGGGATTCCAGATACGCAGTATTTT	CASSKGIGGGIPDTQYF
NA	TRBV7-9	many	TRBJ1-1	TGTGCCAGCGACTCAATCGGACCTGAAGCTTTCTTT	CASDSIGPEAFF
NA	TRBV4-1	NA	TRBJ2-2	TGCGCCAGCAGCCAAGACCAACGGGGGGAGCTGTTTTTT	CASSQDQRGELFF
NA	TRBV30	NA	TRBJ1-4	TGTGCCTGGAGTGTATCCGTTCTAAATGAAAAACTGTTTTTT	CAWSVSVLNEKLFF
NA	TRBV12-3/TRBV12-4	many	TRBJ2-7	TGTGCCAGCACCTCTGAACCTGGGGCTAGCGTGTTCTACGAGCAGTACTTC	CASTSEPGASVFYEQYF